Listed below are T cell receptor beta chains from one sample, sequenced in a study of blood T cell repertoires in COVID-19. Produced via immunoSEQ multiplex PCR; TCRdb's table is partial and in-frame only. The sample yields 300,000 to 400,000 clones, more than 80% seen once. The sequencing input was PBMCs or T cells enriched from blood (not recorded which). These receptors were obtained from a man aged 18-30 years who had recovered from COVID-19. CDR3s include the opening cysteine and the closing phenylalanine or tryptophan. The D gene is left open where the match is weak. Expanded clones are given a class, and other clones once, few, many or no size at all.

CDR3 DNA: TGTGCCAGCTCACCGCGACAGGGAGGCTCCTATAATTCACCCCTCCACTTT
CDR3 protein: CASSPRQGGSYNSPLHF
V gene: TRBV18
D gene: TRBD1
clone size: -
J gene: TRBJ1-6

CDR3 DNA: TGTGCCAGCAGTTATCAGGGACAGGGGCGCCCAGATACGCAGTATTTT
CDR3 protein: CASSYQGQGRPDTQYF
V gene: TRBV27
D gene: TRBD1
clone size: -
J gene: TRBJ2-3

CDR3 DNA: TGCGCCAGCAGCCAAGCGAACAGGGAGGGTCAGCCCCAGCATTTT
CDR3 protein: CASSQANREGQPQHF
V gene: TRBV4-1
D gene: -
clone size: few
J gene: TRBJ1-5

CDR3 DNA: TGTGCCAGCAGCTTATCCTTCCGTTACGAGCAGTACTTC
CDR3 protein: CASSLSFRYEQYF
V gene: TRBV7-9
D gene: -
clone size: -
J gene: TRBJ2-7

CDR3 DNA: TGCAGTGCTAGTAAATTAGCTAGCGCCTACAATGAGCAGTTCTTC
CDR3 protein: CSASKLASAYNEQFF
V gene: TRBV20-1
D gene: -
clone size: -
J gene: TRBJ2-1

CDR3 DNA: TGTGCCAGCAGCTTAGGCCGCCGGGGGGGGGCTACGCAGTATTTT
CDR3 protein: CASSLGRRGGATQYF
V gene: TRBV13
D gene: TRBD2
clone size: -
J gene: TRBJ2-3

CDR3 DNA: TGTGCCAGCAGCTTGCCGGAGGGATGGCTCTATGGCCACACCTTC
CDR3 protein: CASSLPEGWLYGHTF
V gene: TRBV5-4
D gene: -
clone size: -
J gene: TRBJ1-2

CDR3 DNA: TGTGCCAGCTCACCTTTTGACAGTACCGGGGAGCTGTTTTTT
CDR3 protein: CASSPFDSTGELFF
V gene: TRBV18
D gene: -
clone size: -
J gene: TRBJ2-2

CDR3 DNA: TGTGCCAGCACACTCCAATACAGGGAAGGACTTGGCTACACCTTC
CDR3 protein: CASTLQYREGLGYTF
V gene: TRBV18
D gene: -
clone size: -
J gene: TRBJ1-2

CDR3 DNA: TGTGCCAGCAGCCAGATTCTGGGGGAGGGCCTAGTAGATACGCAGTATTTT
CDR3 protein: CASSQILGEGLVDTQYF
V gene: TRBV4-2
D gene: TRBD2
clone size: -
J gene: TRBJ2-3

CDR3 DNA: TGTGCCAGCAGCCCTAAGCTAGATTCCTCCTACGAGCAGTACTTC
CDR3 protein: CASSPKLDSSYEQYF
V gene: TRBV9
D gene: -
clone size: -
J gene: TRBJ2-7

CDR3 DNA: TGCAGTGCCCAGGGGACAACCCAAGCTTTCTTT
CDR3 protein: CSAQGTTQAFF
V gene: TRBV20-1
D gene: -
clone size: -
J gene: TRBJ1-1

CDR3 DNA: TGTGCCAGCTCACCACGTTCGACACCCCCCGAGGCTTTCTTT
CDR3 protein: CASSPRSTPPEAFF
V gene: TRBV18
D gene: -
clone size: -
J gene: TRBJ1-1

CDR3 DNA: TGTGCCATCAGGGACAGTACCAGGGACACTGAAGCTTTCTTT
CDR3 protein: CAIRDSTRDTEAFF
V gene: TRBV10-3
D gene: -
clone size: -
J gene: TRBJ1-1